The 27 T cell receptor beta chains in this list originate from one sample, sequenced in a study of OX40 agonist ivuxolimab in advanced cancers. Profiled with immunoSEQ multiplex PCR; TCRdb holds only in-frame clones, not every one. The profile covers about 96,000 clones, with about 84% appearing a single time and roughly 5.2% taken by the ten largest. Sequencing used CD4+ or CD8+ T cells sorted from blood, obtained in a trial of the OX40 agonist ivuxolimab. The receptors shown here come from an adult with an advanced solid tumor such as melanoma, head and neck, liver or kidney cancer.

CDR3 DNA sequence: TGCAGCGTGGGGGCCTACACCGGGGAGCTGTTTTTT. Translating gives CSVGAYTGELFF. This sequence joins TRBV29-1 and TRBJ2-2; D possibly corresponds to TRBD1 (6 bases). The CDR3 spans 12 residues. The V and J ends lost 6 bases and 3 bases respectively, with 8 bases between them. Germline CDR1 and CDR2: SQVTM and ANQGSEA.

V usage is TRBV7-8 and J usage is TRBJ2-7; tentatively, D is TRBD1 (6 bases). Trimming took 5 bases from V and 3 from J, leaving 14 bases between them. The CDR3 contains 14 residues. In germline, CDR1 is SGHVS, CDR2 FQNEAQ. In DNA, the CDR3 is TGTGCCAGCAGCCACCGCCCGGACAGCTACGAGCAGTACTTC. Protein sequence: CASSHRPDSYEQYF.

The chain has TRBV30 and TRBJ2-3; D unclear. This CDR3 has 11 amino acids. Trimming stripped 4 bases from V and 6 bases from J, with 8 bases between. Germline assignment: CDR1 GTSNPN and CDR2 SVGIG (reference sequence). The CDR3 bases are TGTGCCTGGACCGACCGGGATACGCAGTATTTT. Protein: CAWTDRDTQYF.

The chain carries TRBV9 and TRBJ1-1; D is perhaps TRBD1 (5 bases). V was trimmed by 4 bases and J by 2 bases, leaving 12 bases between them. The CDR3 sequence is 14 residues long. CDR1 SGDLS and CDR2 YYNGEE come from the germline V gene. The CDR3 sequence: CASSPTEINTEAFF. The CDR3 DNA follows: TGTGCCAGCAGCCCGACAGAAATTAACACTGAAGCTTTCTTT.

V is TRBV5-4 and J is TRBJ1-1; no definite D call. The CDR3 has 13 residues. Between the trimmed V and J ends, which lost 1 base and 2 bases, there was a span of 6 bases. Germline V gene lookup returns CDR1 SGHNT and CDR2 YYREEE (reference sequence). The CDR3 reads CASSLPVNTEAFF. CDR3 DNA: TGTGCCAGCAGCTTGCCAGTTAACACTGAAGCTTTCTTT.

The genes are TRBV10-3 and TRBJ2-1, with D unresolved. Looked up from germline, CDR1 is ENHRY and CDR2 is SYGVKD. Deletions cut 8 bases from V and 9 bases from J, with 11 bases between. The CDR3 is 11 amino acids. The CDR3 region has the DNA TGTGCCATCGAAAAGGGAACTGAGCAGTTCTTC. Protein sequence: CAIEKGTEQFF.

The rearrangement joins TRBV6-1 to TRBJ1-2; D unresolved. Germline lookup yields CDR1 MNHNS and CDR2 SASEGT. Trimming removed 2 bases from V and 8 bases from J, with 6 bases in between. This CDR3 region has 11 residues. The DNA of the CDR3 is TGTGCCAGCAGTGAATGGGAGGGCTACACCTTC. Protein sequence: CASSEWEGYTF.

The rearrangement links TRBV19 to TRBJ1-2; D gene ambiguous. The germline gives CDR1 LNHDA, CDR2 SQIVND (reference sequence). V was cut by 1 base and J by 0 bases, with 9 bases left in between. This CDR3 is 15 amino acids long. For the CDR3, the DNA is TGTGCCAGTAGTATAGGGGCTGTCTCTAACTATGGCTACACCTTC. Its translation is CASSIGAVSNYGYTF.

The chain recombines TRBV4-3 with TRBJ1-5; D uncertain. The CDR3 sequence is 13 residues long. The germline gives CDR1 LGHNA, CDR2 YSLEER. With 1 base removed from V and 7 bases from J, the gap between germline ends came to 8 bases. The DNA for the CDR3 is TGCGCCAGCAGCCAAGGCGGTACCCAGCCCCAGCATTTT. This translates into CASSQGGTQPQHF.

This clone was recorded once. The CDR3 DNA is TGCGCCAGCAGCACCCGACTAGCGGGAGGGCCAGAGACCCAGTACTTC. Protein: CASSTRLAGGPETQYF. The V call is TRBV4-1, the J call TRBJ2-5; 14 bases match TRBD2. Unmatched junction bases numbered 6, after V lost 5 bases and J lost 4 bases. The CDR3 has 16 amino acids. Germline-derived CDR1 and CDR2 are MGHRA and YSYEKL.

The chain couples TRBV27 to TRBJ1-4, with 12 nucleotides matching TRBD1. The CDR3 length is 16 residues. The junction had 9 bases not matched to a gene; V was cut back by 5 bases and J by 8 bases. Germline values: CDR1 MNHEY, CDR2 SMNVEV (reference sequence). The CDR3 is CASSPGDRGRREKLFF. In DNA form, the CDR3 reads TGTGCCAGCAGTCCAGGGGACAGGGGGCGCAGGGAAAAACTGTTTTTT.

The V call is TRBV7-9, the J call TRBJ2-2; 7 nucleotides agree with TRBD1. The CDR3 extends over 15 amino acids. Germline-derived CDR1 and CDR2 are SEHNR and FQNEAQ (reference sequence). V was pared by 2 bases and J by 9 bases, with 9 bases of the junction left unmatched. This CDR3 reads CASSLNTGARRELFF. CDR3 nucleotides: TGTGCCAGCAGCTTAAACACAGGGGCCAGAAGGGAGCTGTTTTTT.

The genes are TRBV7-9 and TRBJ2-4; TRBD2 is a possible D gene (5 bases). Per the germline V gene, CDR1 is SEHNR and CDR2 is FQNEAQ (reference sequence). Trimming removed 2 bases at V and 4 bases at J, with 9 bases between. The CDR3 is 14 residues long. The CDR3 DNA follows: TGTGCCAGCAGCTTAAGAGGGCGGAAAAACATTCAGTACTTC. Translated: CASSLRGRKNIQYF.

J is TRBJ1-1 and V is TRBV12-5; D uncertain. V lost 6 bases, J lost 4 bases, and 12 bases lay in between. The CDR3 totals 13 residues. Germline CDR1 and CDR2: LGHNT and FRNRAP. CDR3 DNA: TGTGCTAGTGGAACGAGGGAGGGCACTGAAGCTTTCTTT. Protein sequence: CASGTREGTEAFF.

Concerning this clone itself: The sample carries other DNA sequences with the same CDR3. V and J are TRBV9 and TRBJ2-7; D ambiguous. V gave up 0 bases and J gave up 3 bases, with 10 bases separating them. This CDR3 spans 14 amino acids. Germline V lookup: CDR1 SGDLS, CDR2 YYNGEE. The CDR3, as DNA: TGTGCCAGCAGCGTAGGGGGTGGCGACTACGAGCAGTACTTC. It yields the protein CASSVGGGDYEQYF.

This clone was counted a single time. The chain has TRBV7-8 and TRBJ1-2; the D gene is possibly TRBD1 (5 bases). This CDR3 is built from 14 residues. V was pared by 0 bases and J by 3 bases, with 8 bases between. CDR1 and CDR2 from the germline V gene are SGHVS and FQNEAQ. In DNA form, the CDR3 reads TGTGCCAGCAGCTTAGCGGGCAGGGACTATGGCTACACCTTC. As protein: CASSLAGRDYGYTF.

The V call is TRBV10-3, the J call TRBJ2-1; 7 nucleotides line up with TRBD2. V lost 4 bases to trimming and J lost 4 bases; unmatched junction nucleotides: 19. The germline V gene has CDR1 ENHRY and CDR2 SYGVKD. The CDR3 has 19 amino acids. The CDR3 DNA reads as TGTGCCATCAGTGTGGCTAGCGGAACTCAGAAGGGGCTATACAATGAGCAGTTCTTC. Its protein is CAISVASGTQKGLYNEQFF.

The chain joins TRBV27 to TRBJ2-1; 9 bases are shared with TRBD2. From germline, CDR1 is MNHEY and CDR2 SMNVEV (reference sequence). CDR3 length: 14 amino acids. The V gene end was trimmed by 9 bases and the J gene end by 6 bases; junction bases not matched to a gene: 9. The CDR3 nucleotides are TGTGCCAGTATGACGGGACTAGCATTCAATGAGCAGTTCTTC. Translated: CASMTGLAFNEQFF.

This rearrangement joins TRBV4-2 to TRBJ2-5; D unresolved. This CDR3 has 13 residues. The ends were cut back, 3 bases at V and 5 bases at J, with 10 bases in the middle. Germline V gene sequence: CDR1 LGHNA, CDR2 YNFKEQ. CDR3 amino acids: CASSHPGPETQYF. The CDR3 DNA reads TGTGCCAGCAGCCATCCAGGCCCCGAGACCCAGTACTTC.

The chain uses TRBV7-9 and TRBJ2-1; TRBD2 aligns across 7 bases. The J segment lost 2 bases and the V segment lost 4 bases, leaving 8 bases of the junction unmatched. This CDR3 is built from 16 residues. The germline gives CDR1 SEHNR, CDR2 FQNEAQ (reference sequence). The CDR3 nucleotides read TGTGCCAGCAGCTCCTTTTATGGGAGGGCCTACAATGAGCAGTTCTTC. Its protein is CASSSFYGRAYNEQFF.

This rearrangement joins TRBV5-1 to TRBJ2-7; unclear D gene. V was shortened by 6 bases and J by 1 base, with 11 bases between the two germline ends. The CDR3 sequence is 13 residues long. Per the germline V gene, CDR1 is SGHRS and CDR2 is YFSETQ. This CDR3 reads CASKRADSYEQYF. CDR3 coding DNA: TGCGCCAGCAAGCGTGCAGATTCCTACGAGCAGTACTTC.

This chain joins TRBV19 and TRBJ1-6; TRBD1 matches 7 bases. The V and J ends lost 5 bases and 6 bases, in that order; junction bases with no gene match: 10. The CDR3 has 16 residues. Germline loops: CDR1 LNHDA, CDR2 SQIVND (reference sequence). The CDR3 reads CASSVAGGAGNSPLHF. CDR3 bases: TGTGCCAGTAGTGTAGCAGGGGGAGCGGGTAATTCACCCCTCCACTTT.

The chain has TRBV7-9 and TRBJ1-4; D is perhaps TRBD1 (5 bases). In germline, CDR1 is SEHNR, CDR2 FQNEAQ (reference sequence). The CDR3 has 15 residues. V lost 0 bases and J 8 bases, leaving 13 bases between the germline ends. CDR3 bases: TGTGCCAGCAGCTTAGCTCGGGGCGTGGGGGAAAAACTGTTTTTT. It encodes CASSLARGVGEKLFF.

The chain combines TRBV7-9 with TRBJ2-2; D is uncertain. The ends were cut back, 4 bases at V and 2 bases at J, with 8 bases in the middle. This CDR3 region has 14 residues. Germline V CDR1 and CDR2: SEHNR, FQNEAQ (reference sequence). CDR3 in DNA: TGTGCCAGCAGCTCTGACTCTAACACCGGGGAGCTGTTTTTT. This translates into CASSSDSNTGELFF.

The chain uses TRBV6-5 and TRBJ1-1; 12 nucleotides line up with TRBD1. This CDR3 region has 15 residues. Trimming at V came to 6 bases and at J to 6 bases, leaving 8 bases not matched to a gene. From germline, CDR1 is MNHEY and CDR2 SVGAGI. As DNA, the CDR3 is TGTGCCAGCAGGTTCGGGACAGGGGGCAGGGCTGAAGCTTTCTTT. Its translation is CASRFGTGGRAEAFF.

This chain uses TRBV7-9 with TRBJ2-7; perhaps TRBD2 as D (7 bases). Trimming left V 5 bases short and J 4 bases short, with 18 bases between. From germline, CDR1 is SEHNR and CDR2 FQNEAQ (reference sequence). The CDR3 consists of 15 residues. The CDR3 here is CASSRWRGLTYEQYF. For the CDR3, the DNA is TGTGCCAGCAGCCGATGGCGGGGGCTGACATACGAGCAGTACTTC.

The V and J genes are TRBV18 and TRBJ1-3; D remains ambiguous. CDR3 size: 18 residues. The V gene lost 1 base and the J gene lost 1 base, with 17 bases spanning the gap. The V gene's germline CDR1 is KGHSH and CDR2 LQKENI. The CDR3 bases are TGTGCCAGCTCACCACAGGGTAGTTGGGCCCAATCTGGAAACACCATATATTTT. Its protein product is CASSPQGSWAQSGNTIYF.